The clone carrying this TCR beta chain was detected ten times or more. Its antigen is not known. Described time point: sample taken at primary tumor resection. Untreated early-stage non-small cell lung cancer patients, approximately 79 in total, were the donors. Germline assignment: CDR1 SGHRS and CDR2 YFSETQ. This CDR3 contains 15 residues. The trim removed 3 bases at V and 9 bases at J, leaving 10 bases unmatched. The data derive from a study of spatial heterogeneity in lung cancer. Study overall: In the raw reads, each unique TCR and UMI combination was present more than ten times on average. Study-wide findings and caveats: Tumor mutation count correlated with how many alpha and beta TCRs expanded intratumorally.

MiXCR, applied by TCRdb to the 5' RACE reads, yields one record per CDR3 protein. The sample carries approximately 23,000 distinct CDR3 sequences, over 4% recorded once. The chain is built from TRBV5-1 and TRBJ2-1; 9 bases are shared with TRBD2. This sequence originates from a male donor with early-stage non-small cell lung cancer. The sequenced sample was lung tumor tissue, obtained at surgery. In DNA form, the CDR3 reads TGCGCCAGCAGCTCTCTAGCGGGGCCTGGGGGTGAGCAGTTCTTC. As protein: CASSSLAGPGGEQFF. Looking up the rest from reference TRBV5-1 and TRBJ2-1 gives the full variable domain: KAGVTQTPRYLIKTRGQQVTLSCSPISGHRSVSWYQQTPGQGLQFLFEYFSETQRNKGNFPGRFSGRQFSNSRSEMNVSTLELGDSALYLCASSSLAGPGGEQFFGPGTRLTVL.